The 30 T cell receptor beta chains below all came from one sample that was sequenced in a study of shared clonotypes between healthy human individuals. Measured with immunoSEQ multiplex PCR; TCRdb has only the in-frame clones, and not every one. Among 950,000 to 1,200,000 clones listed, 60% to 80% were seen once. Sequencing was performed on memory CD4+ T cells from PBMCs. The subset: CD45RA-negative fraction. These receptors all stem from a man aged 18-30 years in good health. Some clones in this sample may be carry-over from other donors' samples.

The chain combines TRBV10-3 with TRBJ1-2, with a weak D call TRBD1 (5 bases). The CDR3 covers 14 residues. V was trimmed by 8 bases and J by 0 bases, leaving 13 bases between them. The germline gives CDR1 ENHRY, CDR2 SYGVKD. The CDR3 loop reads CAIRRGETNYGYTF. CDR3 nucleotides: TGTGCCATCCGGCGGGGGGAAACTAACTATGGCTACACCTTC.

This clone was counted a few times. The V gene is TRBV5-1, the J gene TRBJ1-4, with D maybe TRBD1 (5 bases). CDR1 SGHRS and CDR2 YFSETQ come from the germline V gene. The CDR3 consists of 15 residues. V shed 1 base and J shed 6 bases, with 13 bases lying between them. The CDR3 DNA sequence: TGCGCCAGCAGCTTGATTGGGGCCGGGGATGAAAAACTGTTTTTT. Translated: CASSLIGAGDEKLFF.

This clone was recorded once. The genes are TRBV4-3 and TRBJ1-1; D call uncertain. V dropped 1 base and J dropped 0 bases, with 12 bases sitting between them. Germline-derived CDR1 and CDR2 are LGHNA and YSLEER. This CDR3 contains 16 residues. The CDR3 DNA reads TGCGCCAGCAGCCAAGGGTTCCAGGCCTTGAACACTGAAGCTTTCTTT. This gives the protein CASSQGFQALNTEAFF.

This clone appeared many times. The chain combines TRBV4-1 with TRBJ1-4; D perhaps matches TRBD1 (5 bases). The CDR3 has 16 amino acids. Germline V gene sequence: CDR1 MGHRA, CDR2 YSYEKL. V lost 4 bases to trimming and J lost 8 bases, with 20 bases between them. Here the CDR3 DNA reads TGCGCCAGCAGCCCACCGGGGGTTGTCGGAGGGGAAAAACTGTTTTTT. It yields the protein CASSPPGVVGGEKLFF.

In this sample, this clone turned up once. The J gene is TRBJ2-1, the V gene TRBV28, with a weak D call TRBD2 (5 bases). CDR1 and CDR2 from the germline V gene are MDHEN and SYDVKM. The CDR3 totals 11 residues. With 3 bases removed from V and 10 bases from J, the gap between germline ends came to 7 bases. The DNA of the CDR3 is TGTGCCAGCAGTTTTTCGGGAGAGCAGTTCTTC. Translation: CASSFSGEQFF.

Comments on this clone: The sample contains more than one DNA sequence encoding this CDR3. The CDR3 DNA reads as TGTGCCAGCAGTCCCGGCAGGGAGACCCAGTACTTC. Amino acids: CASSPGRETQYF. The V and J genes are TRBV6-6 and TRBJ2-5; no reliable D call. The V and J ends lost 5 bases and 5 bases respectively, with 9 bases between them. The CDR3 loop spans 12 amino acids. In germline, CDR1 is MNHNY, CDR2 SVGAGI (reference sequence).

The sample holds one count of this clone. The chain combines TRBV6-6 with TRBJ2-1; D tentatively reads TRBD1 or TRBD2 (5 bases each). Germline-derived CDR1 and CDR2 are MNHNY and SVGAGI (reference sequence). The CDR3 has 15 amino acids. V dropped 0 bases and J dropped 8 bases, with 14 bases sitting between them. CDR3 DNA sequence: TGTGCCAGCAGTTACTCAAGGCAGGGAGTATATGAGCAGTTCTTC. Translating gives CASSYSRQGVYEQFF.

V is TRBV7-3 and J is TRBJ2-3; tentatively, D is TRBD1 (7 bases). Germline V gives CDR1 SGHTA, CDR2 FQGTGA. The germline V and J ends were trimmed by 6 bases and 1 base, with 17 bases remaining between them. The CDR3 runs to 16 residues. This CDR3 reads CASSPQGGARTDTQYF. As DNA, the CDR3 is TGTGCCAGCAGTCCCCAGGGGGGAGCCCGCACAGATACGCAGTATTTT. The full variable domain, rest sourced from reference TRBV7-3 and TRBJ2-3, is GAGVSQTPSNKVTEKGKYVELRCDPISGHTALYWYRQSLGQGPEFLIYFQGTGAADDSGLPNDRFFAVRPEGSVSTLKIQRTERGDSAVYLCASSPQGGARTDTQYFGPGTRLTVL.

This clone was seen only a few times. CDR3 bases: TGTGCCAGCAGCCCAGCGGGAGTCGGCTACAATGAGCAGTTCTTC. It encodes CASSPAGVGYNEQFF. This chain links TRBV6-6 with TRBJ2-1, with 8 bases fitting TRBD2. CDR3 size: 15 residues. Germline lookup yields CDR1 MNHNY and CDR2 SVGAGI (reference sequence). Trimming cost V 6 bases and J 3 bases; bases outside gene matches: 7.

The J gene is TRBJ2-3, the V gene TRBV5-1, with 10 bases lining up with TRBD2. The germline CDR1 and CDR2 sequences are SGHRS and YFSETQ. The CDR3 length is 16 residues. V trimming: 4 bases; J trimming: 0 bases; junction bases outside the gene matches: 5. The DNA of the CDR3 is TGCGCCAGCAGCGCGAGCGGGAGGGCTAGCACAGATACGCAGTATTTT. Its protein is CASSASGRASTDTQYF. The full variable domain, rest sourced from reference TRBV5-1 and TRBJ2-3, is KAGVTQTPRYLIKTRGQQVTLSCSPISGHRSVSWYQQTPGQGLQFLFEYFSETQRNKGNFPGRFSGRQFSNSRSEMNVSTLELGDSALYLCASSASGRASTDTQYFGPGTRLTVL.

The rearrangement links TRBV5-4 to TRBJ1-1; no definite D call. Per the germline V gene, CDR1 is SGHNT and CDR2 is YYREEE (reference sequence). Trimming took off 3 bases at V and 5 bases at J, with 17 bases between the two ends. CDR3 length: 15 amino acids. CDR3 sequence: CASSSPDRLVTEAFF. The CDR3 DNA reads TGTGCCAGCAGCTCCCCGGACCGCCTTGTTACTGAAGCTTTCTTT.

The chain joins TRBV5-1 to TRBJ2-1; D call uncertain. There are 12 residues in the CDR3. V lost 0 bases and J 12 bases, leaving 10 bases between the germline ends. The germline gives CDR1 SGHRS, CDR2 YFSETQ. CDR3 nucleotides: TGCGCCAGCAGCTTGGACTATGCAGGGCAGTTCTTC. Translating it yields CASSLDYAGQFF.

The chain employs TRBV7-8 and TRBJ1-6, with 7 nucleotides matching TRBD1. The germline V gene encodes CDR1 SGHVS and CDR2 FQNEAQ. V shed 5 bases and J 10 bases; nucleotides not matched to a gene: 8. The CDR3 has 14 residues. The CDR3 protein is CASSEQGYESPLHF. The CDR3 coding sequence is TGTGCCAGCAGCGAACAGGGGTACGAGTCACCCCTCCACTTT.

The rearrangement links TRBV9 to TRBJ2-4, with D maybe TRBD1 (6 bases). The CDR3 runs 13 residues. Trimming took 5 bases from V and 8 from J, leaving 14 bases between them. Germline CDR1 reads SGDLS; CDR2 reads YYNGEE. CDR3 protein: CASSLFGGDIQYF. The CDR3 DNA follows: TGTGCCAGCAGTCTTTTTGGGGGCGACATTCAGTACTTC.

This clone was recorded once. The CDR3 region is CASSLGRTGRASYEQYF. The DNA for the CDR3 is TGTGCCAGCAGCTTGGGTCGTACTGGCAGGGCATCCTACGAGCAGTACTTC. The chain is built from TRBV11-2 and TRBJ2-7; D may be TRBD1 (5 bases). Trimming took 3 bases from V and 1 from J, leaving 19 bases between them. The CDR3 loop spans 17 amino acids. The V gene's germline CDR1 is SGHAT and CDR2 FQNNGV.

Concerning this clone: This same CDR3 is encoded by further DNA sequences in the sample. V and J are TRBV28 and TRBJ1-2; weak D call: TRBD1 (5 bases). The CDR3 contains 12 residues. The V and J ends lost 2 bases and 5 bases respectively, with 6 bases between them. Germline CDR1 MDHEN, CDR2 SYDVKM. As DNA, the CDR3 is TGTGCCAGCAGTTTACAGGGTTATGGCTACACCTTC. It yields the protein CASSLQGYGYTF.

The gene calls are TRBV5-4 and TRBJ2-7; D possibly corresponds to TRBD2 (6 bases). CDR1 is SGHNT, CDR2 YYREEE, per germline (reference sequence). The CDR3 is 15 residues long. The germline V and J ends were trimmed by 2 bases and 0 bases, with 12 bases remaining between them. The CDR3 DNA is TGTGCCAGCAGCTTAGGGGCCGGGAGCTCCTACGAGCAGTACTTC. As protein: CASSLGAGSSYEQYF. The full variable domain, completed using reference TRBV5-4 and TRBJ2-7, is ETGVTQSPTHLIKTRGQQVTLRCSSQSGHNTVSWYQQALGQGPQFIFQYYREEENGRGNFPPRFSGLQFPNYSSELNVNALELDDSALYLCASSLGAGSSYEQYFGPGTRLTVT.

Regarding this clone: This same CDR3 is encoded by further DNA sequences in the sample. This sequence joins TRBV28 and TRBJ2-7, with D possibly TRBD2 on 5 matching bases. The germline V gene has CDR1 MDHEN and CDR2 SYDVKM. V gave up 6 bases and J gave up 2 bases, with 11 bases separating them. CDR3 length: 13 residues. This CDR3 is CASSPPGTYEQYF. In nucleotides, the CDR3 is TGTGCCAGCAGCCCGCCCGGGACCTACGAGCAGTACTTC. Together with reference TRBV28 and TRBJ2-7, the CDR3 gives the full variable domain: DVKVTQSSRYLVKRTGEKVFLECVQDMDHENMFWYRQDPGLGLRLIYFSYDVKMKEKGDIPEGYSVSREKKERFSLILESASTNQTSMYLCASSPPGTYEQYFGPGTRLTVT.

The genes are TRBV5-1 and TRBJ2-5, with 7 bases aligning to TRBD1. The germline gives CDR1 SGHRS, CDR2 YFSETQ. The CDR3 totals 14 residues. J lost 5 bases, V lost 3 bases, and 7 bases had no gene match. CDR3 sequence reads: CASSSGTARETQYF. DNA for the CDR3: TGCGCCAGCAGCTCCGGGACAGCTAGGGAGACCCAGTACTTC.

The gene calls are TRBV18 and TRBJ2-6, with D perhaps TRBD1 (5 bases). The CDR3 totals 16 residues. Per the germline V gene, CDR1 is KGHSH and CDR2 is LQKENI. Deletions cut 2 bases from V and 0 bases from J, with 8 bases between. In DNA, the CDR3 is TGTGCCAGCTCACCAGGACATCTCTCTGGGGCCAACGTCCTGACTTTC. Residues: CASSPGHLSGANVLTF.

This clone was detected a few times. The CDR3 here is CASSYPGTPPEAFF. The CDR3 nucleotides are TGTGCCAGCAGTTACCCTGGGACACCACCTGAAGCTTTCTTT. The chain employs TRBV6-5 and TRBJ1-1; possibly TRBD1 for D (6 bases). The CDR3 contains 14 residues. Germline CDR1 and CDR2: MNHEY and SVGAGI. With 2 bases removed from V and 6 bases from J, the gap between germline ends came to 13 bases.

The chain recombines TRBV4-3 with TRBJ1-2; D remains unclear. The CDR3 covers 16 residues. Germline CDR1 and CDR2: LGHNA and YSLEER. V shed 0 bases and J shed 4 bases, with 15 bases lying between them. This chain's CDR3 is CASSQETRGGGYGYTF. The CDR3 bases are TGCGCCAGCAGCCAAGAAACCCGGGGAGGAGGCTATGGCTACACCTTC.

This clone was observed once. The CDR3 region has the DNA TGTGCCAGCTCACCTACGGTAGCGGGCCAATACAATGAGCAGTTCTTC. Amino acid sequence: CASSPTVAGQYNEQFF. The J gene is TRBJ2-1, the V gene TRBV18; 7 nucleotides line up with TRBD2. This CDR3 contains 16 residues. Looked up from germline, CDR1 is KGHSH and CDR2 is LQKENI. The ends lost 3 bases at V and 4 bases at J; junction bases unmatched: 9.

V and J are TRBV19 and TRBJ2-6, with TRBD1 as a possible D gene (6 bases). V dropped 2 bases and J dropped 4 bases, with 12 bases sitting between them. Germline-derived CDR1 and CDR2 are LNHDA and SQIVND (reference sequence). The CDR3 runs 16 residues. CDR3 amino acids: CASSILGGAGANVLTF. Written as DNA, the CDR3 is TGTGCCAGTAGTATACTTGGGGGCGCCGGGGCCAACGTCCTGACTTTC.

This chain uses TRBV28 with TRBJ2-1; a possible D gene is TRBD2 (5 bases). There are 11 residues in the CDR3. Germline CDR1 MDHEN, CDR2 SYDVKM. V lost 6 bases and J 10 bases, leaving 10 bases between the germline ends. The DNA for the CDR3 is TGTGCCAGCAGCCCACGGGGAGAGCAGTTCTTC. This translates into CASSPRGEQFF.

V and J are TRBV18 and TRBJ1-1, with D possibly matching TRBD1 (5 bases). The ends were cut back, 3 bases at V and 5 bases at J, with 16 bases in the middle. There are 15 residues in the CDR3. From germline, CDR1 is KGHSH and CDR2 LQKENI. CDR3 DNA: TGTGCCAGCTCACCCAGCACATCAGGGAGTACTGAAGCTTTCTTT. It translates to CASSPSTSGSTEAFF.

With regard to this clone: A far more abundant clone sits one base away, making this likely a read error. The genes are TRBV5-1 and TRBJ2-6, with D perhaps given as TRBD1 or TRBD2 (6 bases each). This CDR3 has 16 residues. Germline CDR1 and CDR2: SGHRS and YFSETQ. In DNA form, the CDR3 reads TGCGCCAGCAGCCCAAGGGGGGACTCTGGGGCCAACGCCCTGACTTTC. This codes for CASSPRGDSGANALTF.

This clone has just one count. This chain connects TRBV7-3 to TRBJ2-3, with a weak D call TRBD2 (5 bases). V was pared by 2 bases and J by 5 bases, with 11 bases between. This CDR3 has 14 amino acids. Germline CDR1 and CDR2: SGHTA and FQGTGA. CDR3 region: CASSLDGGIDTQYF. The CDR3 DNA follows: TGTGCCAGCAGCTTAGACGGAGGAATAGATACGCAGTATTTT.

This clone was seen a single time. The gene calls are TRBV5-4 and TRBJ2-3; D is unclear. V shed 0 bases and J shed 2 bases, with 10 bases lying between them. The CDR3 has 15 amino acids. Per the germline V gene, CDR1 is SGHNT and CDR2 is YYREEE (reference sequence). The CDR3 is CASSLAPWITDTQYF. The DNA for the CDR3 is TGTGCCAGCAGCTTGGCCCCGTGGATCACAGATACGCAGTATTTT. The full variable domain, in which reference TRBV5-4 and TRBJ2-3 provide the parts outside the CDR3, is ETGVTQSPTHLIKTRGQQVTLRCSSQSGHNTVSWYQQALGQGPQFIFQYYREEENGRGNFPPRFSGLQFPNYSSELNVNALELDDSALYLCASSLAPWITDTQYFGPGTRLTVL.

This clone was seen only a few times. This chain joins TRBV11-3 and TRBJ1-1; 9 bases map to TRBD1. The germline V gene has CDR1 SGHNT and CDR2 YENEEA. After removal of 5 bases from V and 4 bases from J, the junction contained 8 bases not matched to a gene. The CDR3 consists of 15 residues. The CDR3 loop is CASSKGQGAPTEAFF. The CDR3 DNA reads as TGTGCCAGCAGCAAGGGACAGGGAGCCCCCACTGAAGCTTTCTTT.